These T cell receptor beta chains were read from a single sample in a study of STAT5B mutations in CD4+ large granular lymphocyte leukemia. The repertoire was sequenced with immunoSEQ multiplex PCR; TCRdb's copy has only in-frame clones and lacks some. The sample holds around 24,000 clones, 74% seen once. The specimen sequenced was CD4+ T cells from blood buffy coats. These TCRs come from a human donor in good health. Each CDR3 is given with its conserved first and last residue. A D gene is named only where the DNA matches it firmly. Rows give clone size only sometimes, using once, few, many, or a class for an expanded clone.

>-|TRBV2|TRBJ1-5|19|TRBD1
CASSEASRGPGYSNQPQHF
TGTGCCAGCAGTGAAGCCTCGAGGGGGCCGGGATATAGCAATCAGCCCCAGCATTTT
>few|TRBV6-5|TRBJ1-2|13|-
CASSYSTGLGYTF
TGTGCCAGCAGTTACTCAACAGGGTTGGGCTACACCTTC
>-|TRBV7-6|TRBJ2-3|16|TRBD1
CASSLAASGGLDTQYF
TGTGCCAGCAGCTTAGCGGCCTCAGGGGGCTTAGATACGCAGTATTTT
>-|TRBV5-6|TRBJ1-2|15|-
CASSPNAGVGYGYTF
TGTGCCAGCAGCCCTAACGCAGGGGTAGGGTATGGCTACACCTTC
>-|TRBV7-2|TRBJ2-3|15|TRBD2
CASSSISGGTDTQYF
TGTGCCAGCAGCTCAATTAGCGGGGGAACAGATACGCAGTATTTT
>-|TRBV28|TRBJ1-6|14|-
CASSSHVYNSPLHF
TGTGCCAGCAGTTCACACGTTTATAATTCACCCCTCCACTTT
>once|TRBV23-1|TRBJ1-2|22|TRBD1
CASSQSGQGAIADPYLFYGYTF
TGCGCCAGCAGTCAATCGGGGCAGGGGGCGATAGCAGACCCTTACCTCTTCTATGGCTACACCTTC
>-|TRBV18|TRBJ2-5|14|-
CASSPSTIQETQYF
TGTGCCAGCTCACCTTCCACAATCCAAGAGACCCAGTACTTC
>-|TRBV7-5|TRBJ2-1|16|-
CVRREGLRRSGSEQFF
TGTGTCAGAAGGGAGGGGCTACGTCGAAGTGGTAGTGAGCAGTTCTTC
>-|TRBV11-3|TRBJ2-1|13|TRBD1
CASSLAGGNEQFF
TGTGCCAGCAGCTTAGCAGGGGGTAATGAGCAGTTCTTC
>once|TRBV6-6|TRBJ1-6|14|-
CASSPRGLDSPLHF
TGTGCCAGCAGTCCGCGGGGCTTGGATTCACCCCTCCACTTT
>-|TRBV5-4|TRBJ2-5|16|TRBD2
CASSFGTSGFQETQYF
TGTGCCAGCAGCTTCGGGACTAGCGGCTTCCAAGAGACCCAGTACTTC
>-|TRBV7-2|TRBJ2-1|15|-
CASSLAPSSYNEQFF
TGTGCCAGCAGCCTAGCCCCTAGCTCCTACAATGAGCAGTTCTTC
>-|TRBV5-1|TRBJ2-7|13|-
CASSLGGTYEQYF
TGCGCCAGCAGCTTGGGCGGGACCTACGAGCAGTACTTC
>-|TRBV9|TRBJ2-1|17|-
CASSASLREVSYNEQFF
TGTGCCAGCAGCGCCTCTCTTCGGGAAGTTTCCTACAATGAGCAGTTCTTC
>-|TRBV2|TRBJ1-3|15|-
CASSEARDAGATIYF
TGTGCCAGCAGTGAAGCACGGGACGCAGGAGCGACCATATATTTT
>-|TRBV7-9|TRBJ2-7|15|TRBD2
CASSGKRESSYEQYF
TGTGCCAGCAGCGGGAAGCGGGAGAGCTCCTACGAGCAGTACTTC
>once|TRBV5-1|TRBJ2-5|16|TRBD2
CASIRTGGGYQETQYF
TGCGCCAGCATTCGAACGGGGGGGGGATACCAAGAGACCCAGTACTTC
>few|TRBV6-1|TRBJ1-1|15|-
CASRPPGHLNTEAFF
TGTGCCAGCAGGCCCCCGGGACACCTGAACACTGAAGCTTTCTTT
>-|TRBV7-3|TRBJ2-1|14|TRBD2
CASSFGGRADEQFF
TGTGCCAGCAGCTTCGGCGGGAGGGCCGATGAGCAGTTCTTC
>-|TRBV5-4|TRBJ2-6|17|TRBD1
CASSRDREMTGANVLTF
TGTGCCAGCAGCCGGGACAGGGAGATGACTGGGGCCAACGTCCTGACTTTC
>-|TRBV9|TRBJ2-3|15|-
CASSVAGVGTDTQYF
TGTGCCAGCAGCGTAGCGGGAGTGGGCACAGATACGCAGTATTTT
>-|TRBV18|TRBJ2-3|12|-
CASSPDWDTQYF
TGTGCCAGCTCACCCGACTGGGATACGCAGTATTTT
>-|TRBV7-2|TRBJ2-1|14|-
CASSLARGIHEQFF
TGTGCCAGCAGCTTAGCGAGGGGGATCCATGAGCAGTTCTTC
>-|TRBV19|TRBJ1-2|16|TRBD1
CASSEDRGRPNYGYTF
TGTGCCAGTAGTGAAGACAGGGGGCGTCCCAACTATGGCTACACCTTC
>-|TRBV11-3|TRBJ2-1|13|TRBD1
CASSSGQYNEQFF
TGTGCCAGCAGCTCGGGACAGTACAATGAGCAGTTCTTC
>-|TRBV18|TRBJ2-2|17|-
CASSPTSGGMGAGELFF
TGTGCCAGCTCACCCACGTCCGGGGGTATGGGAGCCGGGGAGCTGTTTTTT
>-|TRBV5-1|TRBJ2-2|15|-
CASSLDSAGTGELFF
TGCGCCAGCAGCTTGGACTCCGCCGGCACCGGGGAGCTGTTTTTT
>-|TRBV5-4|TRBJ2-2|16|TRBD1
CASSLGAGGNTGELFF
TGTGCCAGCAGCTTGGGTGCAGGGGGGAACACCGGGGAGCTGTTTTTT
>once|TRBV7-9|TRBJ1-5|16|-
CASSSTDMSFNQPQHF
TGTGCCAGCAGCTCTACGGACATGTCTTTTAATCAGCCCCAGCATTTT
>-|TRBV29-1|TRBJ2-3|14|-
CSAEGQFATDTQYF
TGCAGCGCGGAGGGACAGTTCGCCACAGATACGCAGTATTTT
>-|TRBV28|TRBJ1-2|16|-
CASSSGGGRDLSGYTF
TGTGCCAGCAGTTCTGGGGGGGGGCGCGATTTGTCCGGCTACACCTTC
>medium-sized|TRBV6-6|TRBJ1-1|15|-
CASSPRQASNTEAFF
TGTGCCAGCAGTCCCAGACAGGCGTCGAACACTGAAGCTTTCTTT
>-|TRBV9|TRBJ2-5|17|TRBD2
CASSSAGLAGIWETQYF
TGTGCCAGCAGCTCCGCGGGACTAGCGGGGATATGGGAGACCCAGTACTTC
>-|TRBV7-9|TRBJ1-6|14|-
CASSLPAINSPLHF
TGTGCCAGCAGCTTACCGGCCATAAATTCACCCCTCCACTTT
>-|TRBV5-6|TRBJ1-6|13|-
CASSFTGGSPLHF
TGTGCCAGCAGCTTTACGGGTGGTTCACCCCTCCACTTT
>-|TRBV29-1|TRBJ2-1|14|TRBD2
CSVATSGNYNEQFF
TGCAGCGTGGCGACTAGCGGGAACTACAATGAGCAGTTCTTC
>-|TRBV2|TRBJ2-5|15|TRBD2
CASSPLAGAQETQYF
TGTGCCAGCAGTCCCTTAGCGGGGGCCCAAGAGACCCAGTACTTC
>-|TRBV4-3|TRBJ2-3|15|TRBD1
CASSQGKQGADTQYF
TGCGCCAGCAGCCAAGGGAAACAGGGGGCAGATACGCAGTATTTT
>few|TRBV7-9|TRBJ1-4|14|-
CASSSQGTNEKLFF
TGTGCCAGCAGCTCCCAGGGGACTAATGAAAAACTGTTTTTT
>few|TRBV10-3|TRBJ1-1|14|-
CAISGEVGYTEAFF
TGTGCCATCAGTGGGGAAGTGGGATACACTGAAGCTTTCTTT
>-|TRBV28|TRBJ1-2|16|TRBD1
CASSYPSHAGGYGYTF
TGTGCCAGCAGCTACCCATCTCATGCAGGGGGTTATGGCTACACCTTC
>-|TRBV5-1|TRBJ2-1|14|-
CASSLRQVYNEQFF
TGCGCCAGCAGCTTGAGACAGGTGTACAATGAGCAGTTCTTC
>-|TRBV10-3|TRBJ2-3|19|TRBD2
CAISDPAGAREGSTDTQYF
TGTGCCATCAGTGACCCCGCGGGGGCGCGGGAGGGTAGCACAGATACGCAGTATTTT
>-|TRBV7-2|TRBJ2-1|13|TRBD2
CASSLVREGGQFF
TGTGCCAGCAGCTTAGTCCGGGAGGGCGGGCAGTTCTTC
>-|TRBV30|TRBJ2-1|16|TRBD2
CAWSRLSGSTYNEQFF
TGTGCCTGGAGTCGACTAAGCGGGAGTACATACAATGAGCAGTTCTTC
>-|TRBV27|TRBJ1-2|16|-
CASSLSTQGGTYGYTF
TGTGCCAGCAGTTTATCGACACAGGGCGGGACTTATGGCTACACCTTC
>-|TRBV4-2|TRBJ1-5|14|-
CASSRWGKGQPQHF
TGTGCCAGCAGCCGGTGGGGGAAAGGACAGCCCCAGCATTTT